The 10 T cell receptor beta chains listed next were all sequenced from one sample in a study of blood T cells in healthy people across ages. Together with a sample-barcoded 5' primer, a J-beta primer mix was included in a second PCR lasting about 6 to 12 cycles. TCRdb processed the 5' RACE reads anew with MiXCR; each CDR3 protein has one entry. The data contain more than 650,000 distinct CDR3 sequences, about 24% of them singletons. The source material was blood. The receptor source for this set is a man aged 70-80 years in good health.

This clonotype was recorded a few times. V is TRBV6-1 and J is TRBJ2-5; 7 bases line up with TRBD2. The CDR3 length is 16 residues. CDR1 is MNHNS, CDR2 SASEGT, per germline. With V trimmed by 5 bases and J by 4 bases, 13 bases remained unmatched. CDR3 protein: CASSPYYWDYRETQYF. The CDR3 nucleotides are TGTGCCAGCAGTCCTTACTACTGGGACTACCGAGAGACCCAGTACTTC.

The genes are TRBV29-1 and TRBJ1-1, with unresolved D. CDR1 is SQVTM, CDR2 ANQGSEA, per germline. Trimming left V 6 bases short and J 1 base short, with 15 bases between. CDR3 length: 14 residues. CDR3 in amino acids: CSVTPQPSNTEAFF. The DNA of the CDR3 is TGCAGCGTAACACCACAGCCGTCGAACACTGAAGCTTTCTTT.

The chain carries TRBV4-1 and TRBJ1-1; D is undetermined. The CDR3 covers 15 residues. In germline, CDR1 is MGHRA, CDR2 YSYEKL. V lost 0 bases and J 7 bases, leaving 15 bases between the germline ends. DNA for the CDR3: TGCGCCAGCAGCCAAGAATCTGGCAGCCACCGTGAAGCTTTCTTT. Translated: CASSQESGSHREAFF.

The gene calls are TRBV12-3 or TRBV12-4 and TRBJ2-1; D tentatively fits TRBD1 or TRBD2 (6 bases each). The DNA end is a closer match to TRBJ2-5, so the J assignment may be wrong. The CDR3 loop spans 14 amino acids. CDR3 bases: TGTGCCAGCAGTCACTGGGGGGCAGGGGAGACCCAGTACTTC. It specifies CASSHWGAGETQYF.

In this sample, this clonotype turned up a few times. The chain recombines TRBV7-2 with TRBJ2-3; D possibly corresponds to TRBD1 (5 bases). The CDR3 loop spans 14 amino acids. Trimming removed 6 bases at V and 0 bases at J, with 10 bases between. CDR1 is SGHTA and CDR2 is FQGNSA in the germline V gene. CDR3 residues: CASRRQISTDTQYF. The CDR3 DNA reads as TGTGCCAGCAGACGACAGATTAGCACAGATACGCAGTATTTT.

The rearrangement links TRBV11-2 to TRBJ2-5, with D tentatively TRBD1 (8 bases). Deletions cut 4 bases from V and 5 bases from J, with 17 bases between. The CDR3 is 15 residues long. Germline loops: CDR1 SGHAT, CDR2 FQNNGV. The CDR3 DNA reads TGTGCCAGCAGCTCCTTAGGACAGGGAGGGGAGACCCAGTACTTC. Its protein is CASSSLGQGGETQYF.

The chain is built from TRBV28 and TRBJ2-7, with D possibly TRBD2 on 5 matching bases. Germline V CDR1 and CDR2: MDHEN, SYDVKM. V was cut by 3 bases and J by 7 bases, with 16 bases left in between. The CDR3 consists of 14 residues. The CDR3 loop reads CASSFLGVSREQYF. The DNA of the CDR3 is TGTGCCAGCAGTTTCCTCGGGGTCTCACGGGAGCAGTACTTC.

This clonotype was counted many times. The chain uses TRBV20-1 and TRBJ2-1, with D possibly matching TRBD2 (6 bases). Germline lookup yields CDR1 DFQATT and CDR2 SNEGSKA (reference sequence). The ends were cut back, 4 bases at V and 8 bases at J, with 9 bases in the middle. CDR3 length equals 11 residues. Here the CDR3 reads CSATVADEQFF. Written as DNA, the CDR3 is TGCAGTGCTACGGTAGCGGATGAGCAGTTCTTC.

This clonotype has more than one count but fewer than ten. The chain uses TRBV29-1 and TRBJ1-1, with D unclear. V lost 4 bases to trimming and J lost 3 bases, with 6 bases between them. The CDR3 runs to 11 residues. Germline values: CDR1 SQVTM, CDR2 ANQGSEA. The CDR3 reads CSVGLDTEAFF. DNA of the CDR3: TGCAGCGTTGGCCTCGACACTGAAGCTTTCTTT.

Here the CDR3 reads CASKTSGFPSTDTQYF. In nucleotides, the CDR3 is TGTGCCAGCAAGACTAGCGGGTTCCCTAGCACAGATACGCAGTATTTT. This chain connects TRBV2 to TRBJ2-3; 10 nucleotides line up with TRBD2. This CDR3 has 16 amino acids. The germline gives CDR1 SNHLY, CDR2 FYNNEI. Losses at the gene ends were 7 bases for V and 0 bases for J; bases not matched to a gene: 7.